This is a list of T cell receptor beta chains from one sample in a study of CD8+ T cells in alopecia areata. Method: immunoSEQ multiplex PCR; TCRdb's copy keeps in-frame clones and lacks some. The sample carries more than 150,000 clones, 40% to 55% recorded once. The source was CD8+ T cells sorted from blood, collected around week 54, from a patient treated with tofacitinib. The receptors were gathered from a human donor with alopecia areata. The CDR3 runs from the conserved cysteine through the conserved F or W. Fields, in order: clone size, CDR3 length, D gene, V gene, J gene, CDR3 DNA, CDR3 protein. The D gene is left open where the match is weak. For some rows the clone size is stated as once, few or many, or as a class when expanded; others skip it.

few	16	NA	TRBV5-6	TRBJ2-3	TGTGCCAGCAGCGAGGGATTGCGGGGCCTCACAGATACGCAGTATTTT	CASSEGLRGLTDTQYF
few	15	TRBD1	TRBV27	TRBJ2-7	TGTGCCAGCAGTTTAGGACCGGGACAGGGCTACGAGCAGTACTTC	CASSLGPGQGYEQYF
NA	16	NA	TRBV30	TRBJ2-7	TGTGCCTGGAGTGGGCCCCGAGGACGGCCGACCTACGAGCAGTACTTC	CAWSGPRGRPTYEQYF
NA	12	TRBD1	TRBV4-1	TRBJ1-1	TGCGCCAGCAGCCGGACAGGGACTGAAGCTTTCTTT	CASSRTGTEAFF
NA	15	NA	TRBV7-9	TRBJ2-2	TGTGCCAGCCGGAAGGGCCCGGGGGACACCGGGGAGCTGTTTTTT	CASRKGPGDTGELFF
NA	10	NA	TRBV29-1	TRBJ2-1	TGCAGCGTTGAAATAGCGGAGCAGTTCTTC	CSVEIAEQFF
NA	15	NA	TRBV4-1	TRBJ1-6	TGCGCCAGCAGCCAAGAAGGGCAGGGGAAATCACCCCTCCACTTT	CASSQEGQGKSPLHF
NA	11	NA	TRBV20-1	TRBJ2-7	TGCAGTGCTAGAGAATACTACGAGCAGTACTTC	CSAREYYEQYF
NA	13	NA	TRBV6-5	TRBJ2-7	TGTGCCAGCAGCACAGACCCCTCCTACGAGCAGTACTTC	CASSTDPSYEQYF
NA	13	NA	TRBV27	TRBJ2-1	TGTGCCAGCAGTTCGGACTTTCAGAATGAGCAGTTCTTC	CASSSDFQNEQFF
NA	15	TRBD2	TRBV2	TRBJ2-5	TGTGCCAGCGGGGAACTAGCGGGGGCCGAAGAGACCCAGTACTTC	CASGELAGAEETQYF
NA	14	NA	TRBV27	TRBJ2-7	TGTGCCAGCACCCTGACAGTTGGCTCCTACGAGCAGTACTTC	CASTLTVGSYEQYF
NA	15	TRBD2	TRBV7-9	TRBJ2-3	TGTGCCAGCAGCTTAACTAGCGGGGGCACAGATACGCAGTATTTT	CASSLTSGGTDTQYF
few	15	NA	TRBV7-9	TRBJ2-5	TGTGCCAGCAGGTCCCCCACAGGGTACGGGGAGACCCAGTACTTC	CASRSPTGYGETQYF
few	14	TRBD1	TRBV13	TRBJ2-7	TGTGCCAGCAGCTTTACAGGGGAGAGCCACGAGCAGTACTTC	CASSFTGESHEQYF
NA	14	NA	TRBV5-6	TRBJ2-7	TGTGCCAGCACCACGGGACTCCGCATCTACGAGCAGTACTTC	CASTTGLRIYEQYF
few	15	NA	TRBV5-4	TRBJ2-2	TGTGCCAGCAGCCGGGACGGGGCGAACACCGGGGAGCTGTTTTTT	CASSRDGANTGELFF
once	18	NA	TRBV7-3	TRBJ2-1	TGTGCCAGCAGCCCCAAAGGCTTAGACAGATCCATTAACAATGAGCAGTTCTTC	CASSPKGLDRSINNEQFF
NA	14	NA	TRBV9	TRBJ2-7	TGTGCCAGCAGCGGTAGGGGGACCTCCTACGAGCAGTACTTC	CASSGRGTSYEQYF
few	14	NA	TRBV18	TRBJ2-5	TGTGCCAGCTCACCGGCGACGGAACAAGAGACCCAGTACTTC	CASSPATEQETQYF
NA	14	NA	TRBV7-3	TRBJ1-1	TGTGCCAGCAGCTTCGGTCAGATGAACACTGAAGCTTTCTTT	CASSFGQMNTEAFF
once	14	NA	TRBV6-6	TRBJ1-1	TGTGCCAGCAGAGAGGGACCGTGGAACACTGAAGCTTTCTTT	CASREGPWNTEAFF
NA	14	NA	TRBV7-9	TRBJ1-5	TGTGCCAGCAGCTTAGCAGGGGCCAATCAGCCCCAGCATTTT	CASSLAGANQPQHF
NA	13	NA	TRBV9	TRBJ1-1	TGTGCCAGCAATCTCGGTCCGGGGGATGAAGCTTTCTTT	CASNLGPGDEAFF